This TCR beta chain stems from a study of T cells after yellow fever vaccination. This clonotype was detected ten times or more. Germline values: CDR1 SGHRS, CDR2 YFSETQ. There are 14 residues in the CDR3. The germline V and J ends were trimmed by 4 bases and 4 bases, with 14 bases remaining between them. MiXCR, run by TCRdb on the 5' RACE reads, gives a single entry per CDR3 protein. The sample includes some 350,000 distinct CDR3 sequences, under 5% of them seen just once. The sample consisted of PBMCs, taken 5 days after the yellow fever booster vaccination. This receptor was taken from a young man who received the YFV17D yellow fever vaccine. The chain has TRBV5-1 and TRBJ2-5; D not resolved. The CDR3 is CASSPDVERETQYF. Here the CDR3 DNA reads TGCGCCAGCAGCCCGGATGTTGAGAGAGAGACCCAGTACTTC. Based on the CDR3 plus reference TRBV5-1 and TRBJ2-5, the full variable domain is KAGVTQTPRYLIKTRGQQVTLSCSPISGHRSVSWYQQTPGQGLQFLFEYFSETQRNKGNFPGRFSGRQFSNSRSEMNVSTLELGDSALYLCASSPDVERETQYFGPGTRLLVL.